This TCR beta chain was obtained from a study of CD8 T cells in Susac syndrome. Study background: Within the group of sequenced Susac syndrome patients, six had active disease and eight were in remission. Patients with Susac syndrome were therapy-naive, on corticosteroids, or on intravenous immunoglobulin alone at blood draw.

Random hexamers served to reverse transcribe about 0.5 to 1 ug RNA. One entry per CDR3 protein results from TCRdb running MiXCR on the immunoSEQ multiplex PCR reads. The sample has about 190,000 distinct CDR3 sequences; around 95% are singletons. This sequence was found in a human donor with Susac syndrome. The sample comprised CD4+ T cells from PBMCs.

The chain's CDR3 is CSVSGSDQPQHF. The CDR3 DNA reads TGCAGCGTTAGTGGGTCGGATCAGCCCCAGCATTTT. The chain is built from TRBV29-1 and TRBJ1-5; D not certain. The CDR3 totals 12 residues. Germline V gives CDR1 SQVTM, CDR2 ANQGSEA. The V and J ends lost 5 bases and 5 bases respectively, with 10 bases between them.